The clone carrying this TCR beta chain has at least ten counts. Trimming removed 4 bases from V and 3 bases from J, with 16 bases in between. The V gene's germline CDR1 is SQVTM and CDR2 ANQGSEA. The CDR3 has 14 residues. Sample-barcoded 5' priming and a J-beta primer mix drove a second PCR of roughly 7 to 11 cycles. TCRdb analysed the 5' RACE reads with MiXCR anew, one entry per CDR3 protein. Counted here are around 1,700,000 distinct CDR3 sequences, 25% to 30% occurring once; the ten biggest clones make up 7.7%. The data derive from a study of blood T cells in healthy people across ages. Material: blood. This TCR came from a woman in her 30s in good health. The gene calls are TRBV29-1 and TRBJ2-7; D perhaps matches TRBD1 (5 bases). CDR3 coding DNA: TGCAGCGTTGGTCAGGGCGGAGTGTTCTACGAGCAGTACTTC. Translated: CSVGQGGVFYEQYF.